One and the same sample provided the 16 T cell receptor beta chains below, sequenced in a study of CD8 T cells in Susac syndrome. With random hexamers, reverse transcription was performed on 0.5 to 1 ug of RNA. TCRdb called the immunoSEQ multiplex PCR reads again in MiXCR, with one record for every CDR3 protein. The sample includes nearly 70,000 distinct CDR3 sequences, approximately 95% of them seen just once. Sample: CD8+ T cells from PBMCs. The receptors derive from a human donor in good health.

The gene calls are TRBV27 and TRBJ2-2; 7 bases line up with TRBD2. Trimming cost V 4 bases and J 2 bases; bases outside gene matches: 7. The CDR3 is 16 residues long. Germline loops: CDR1 MNHEY, CDR2 SMNVEV (reference sequence). In DNA, the CDR3 is TGTGCCAGCAGTTCCCCTGGGGGGGTCAACACCGGGGAGCTGTTTTTT. It encodes CASSSPGGVNTGELFF.

The genes are TRBV7-9 and TRBJ2-6; D is undetermined. CDR3 length equals 15 residues. Trimming shortened V by 3 bases and J by 4 bases, and 10 bases separated the two germline ends. Germline CDR1 reads SEHNR; CDR2 reads FQNEAQ (reference sequence). The CDR3 is CASSLGGWGANVLTF. As DNA, the CDR3 is TGTGCCAGCAGCTTGGGTGGATGGGGGGCCAACGTCCTGACTTTC.

V is TRBV5-1 and J is TRBJ1-5; the D gene is possibly TRBD1 (6 bases). Germline V lookup: CDR1 SGHRS, CDR2 YFSETQ. Trimming cost V 1 base and J 6 bases, with 14 bases left between them. This CDR3 is built from 15 residues. This CDR3 is CASSLFTGLGQPQHF. The CDR3 region has the DNA TGCGCCAGCAGCTTGTTCACAGGGCTAGGTCAGCCCCAGCATTTT.

The chain has TRBV4-1 and TRBJ2-7; the D is unclear. CDR1 and CDR2 from the germline V gene are MGHRA and YSYEKL. This CDR3 contains 15 residues. V was cut by 0 bases and J by 3 bases, with 12 bases left in between. DNA of the CDR3: TGCGCCAGCAGCCAAGAACCCGGTCCCCTCTACGAGCAGTACTTC. It translates to CASSQEPGPLYEQYF.

J is TRBJ1-1 and V is TRBV6-5; TRBD1 is a possible D gene (6 bases). Per germline, CDR1 MNHEY and CDR2 SVGAGI. V lost 7 bases to trimming and J lost 1 base, with 10 bases between them. This CDR3 contains 13 residues. The CDR3 sequence is CASNQGGNTEAFF. The CDR3 coding sequence is TGTGCCAGCAACCAAGGGGGGAACACTGAAGCTTTCTTT.

This sequence joins TRBV7-8 and TRBJ2-5, with TRBD1 matching over 9 bases. This CDR3 is 16 amino acids long. CDR1 SGHVS and CDR2 FQNEAQ come from the germline V gene. V lost 4 bases, J lost 5 bases, and 11 bases stayed unmatched. CDR3 in DNA: TGTGCCAGCAGCTCCGAGCGGGACAGGGATGAGGAGACCCAGTACTTC. Translating it yields CASSSERDRDEETQYF.

The chain recombines TRBV7-9 with TRBJ2-2, with unresolved D. Germline lookup yields CDR1 SEHNR and CDR2 FQNEAQ (reference sequence). Trimming cost V 5 bases and J 6 bases, with 7 bases left between them. This CDR3 spans 12 amino acids. CDR3 bases: TGTGCCAGCAGCACAACAGCCGGGGAGCTGTTTTTT. Protein product: CASSTTAGELFF.

The chain has TRBV3-1 and TRBJ2-1, with D perhaps matching TRBD2 (7 bases). Trimming took 8 bases from V and 6 from J, leaving 29 bases between them. Germline-derived CDR1 and CDR2 are LGHDT and YNNKEL (reference sequence). CDR3 size: 18 residues. The CDR3 spells CASAQQAAGATGFNEQFF. The CDR3 region has the DNA TGTGCCAGCGCCCAACAGGCGGCGGGGGCTACGGGTTTCAATGAGCAGTTCTTC.

This rearrangement joins TRBV7-3 to TRBJ2-3, with a weak D call TRBD1 (5 bases). The CDR3 runs to 15 residues. V was cut by 0 bases and J by 3 bases, with 10 bases left in between. From germline, CDR1 is SGHTA and CDR2 FQGTGA. CDR3 sequence reads: CASSLTTGTTDTQYF. The CDR3 DNA sequence: TGTGCCAGCAGCTTAACTACAGGAACAACAGATACGCAGTATTTT.

This rearrangement joins TRBV2 to TRBJ2-1; D is undetermined. V was pared by 6 bases and J by 9 bases, with 12 bases between. Germline V gives CDR1 SNHLY, CDR2 FYNNEI. This CDR3 has 12 residues. The CDR3 DNA follows: TGTGCCAGCAGGAGAGACCGAAGTGAGCAGTTCTTC. Amino acids: CASRRDRSEQFF.

V gene TRBV3-1 combines with J gene TRBJ2-7; D not resolved. The V gene's germline CDR1 is LGHDT and CDR2 YNNKEL (reference sequence). The CDR3 runs to 15 residues. Trimming took off 5 bases at V and 2 bases at J, with 16 bases between the two ends. This CDR3 is CASSNRHGSAYEQYF. The CDR3 DNA reads TGTGCCAGCAGCAACCGACATGGCTCAGCCTACGAGCAGTACTTC.

This clonotype came up a few times. The gene calls are TRBV9 and TRBJ2-3; 11 positions match TRBD2. V shed 3 bases and J 1 base; nucleotides not matched to a gene: 1. The CDR3 contains 15 residues. CDR1 is SGDLS and CDR2 is YYNGEE in the germline V gene. The CDR3 coding sequence is TGTGCCAGCAGCGCGACTAGCGGGGGCACAGATACGCAGTATTTT. It yields the protein CASSATSGGTDTQYF.

The chain uses TRBV27 and TRBJ1-5; no definite D call. V was trimmed by 5 bases and J by 0 bases, leaving 5 bases between them. Germline lookup yields CDR1 MNHEY and CDR2 SMNVEV (reference sequence). The CDR3 consists of 13 residues. This CDR3 reads CASSTFSNQPQHF. CDR3 sequence (DNA): TGTGCCAGCAGTACATTTAGCAATCAGCCCCAGCATTTT.

The chain combines TRBV10-3 with TRBJ2-7; D unclear. V was clipped by 3 bases and J by 5 bases, with 14 bases between them. The CDR3 consists of 14 residues. Germline V gives CDR1 ENHRY, CDR2 SYGVKD. The CDR3 spells CAISDKGGEDEQYF. In nucleotides, the CDR3 is TGTGCCATCAGTGACAAGGGCGGAGAGGACGAGCAGTACTTC.

The V and J genes are TRBV4-3 and TRBJ2-7, with D perhaps TRBD1 or TRBD2 (5 bases each). The CDR3 has 13 residues. The V gene's germline CDR1 is LGHNA and CDR2 YSLEER. The V and J ends lost 3 bases and 3 bases respectively, with 9 bases between them. CDR3 bases: TGCGCCAGCAGCCACCGGGACGACTACGAGCAGTACTTC. It yields the protein CASSHRDDYEQYF.

The chain carries TRBV25-1 and TRBJ1-2, with D unresolved. There are 14 residues in the CDR3. The V end lost 3 bases, the J end lost 4 bases, and 12 bases lay between the germline ends. Germline V gene sequence: CDR1 MGHDK, CDR2 SYGVNS. This CDR3 reads CASSDVWSSYGYTF. The CDR3 DNA follows: TGTGCCAGCAGTGATGTTTGGAGTAGCTATGGCTACACCTTC.